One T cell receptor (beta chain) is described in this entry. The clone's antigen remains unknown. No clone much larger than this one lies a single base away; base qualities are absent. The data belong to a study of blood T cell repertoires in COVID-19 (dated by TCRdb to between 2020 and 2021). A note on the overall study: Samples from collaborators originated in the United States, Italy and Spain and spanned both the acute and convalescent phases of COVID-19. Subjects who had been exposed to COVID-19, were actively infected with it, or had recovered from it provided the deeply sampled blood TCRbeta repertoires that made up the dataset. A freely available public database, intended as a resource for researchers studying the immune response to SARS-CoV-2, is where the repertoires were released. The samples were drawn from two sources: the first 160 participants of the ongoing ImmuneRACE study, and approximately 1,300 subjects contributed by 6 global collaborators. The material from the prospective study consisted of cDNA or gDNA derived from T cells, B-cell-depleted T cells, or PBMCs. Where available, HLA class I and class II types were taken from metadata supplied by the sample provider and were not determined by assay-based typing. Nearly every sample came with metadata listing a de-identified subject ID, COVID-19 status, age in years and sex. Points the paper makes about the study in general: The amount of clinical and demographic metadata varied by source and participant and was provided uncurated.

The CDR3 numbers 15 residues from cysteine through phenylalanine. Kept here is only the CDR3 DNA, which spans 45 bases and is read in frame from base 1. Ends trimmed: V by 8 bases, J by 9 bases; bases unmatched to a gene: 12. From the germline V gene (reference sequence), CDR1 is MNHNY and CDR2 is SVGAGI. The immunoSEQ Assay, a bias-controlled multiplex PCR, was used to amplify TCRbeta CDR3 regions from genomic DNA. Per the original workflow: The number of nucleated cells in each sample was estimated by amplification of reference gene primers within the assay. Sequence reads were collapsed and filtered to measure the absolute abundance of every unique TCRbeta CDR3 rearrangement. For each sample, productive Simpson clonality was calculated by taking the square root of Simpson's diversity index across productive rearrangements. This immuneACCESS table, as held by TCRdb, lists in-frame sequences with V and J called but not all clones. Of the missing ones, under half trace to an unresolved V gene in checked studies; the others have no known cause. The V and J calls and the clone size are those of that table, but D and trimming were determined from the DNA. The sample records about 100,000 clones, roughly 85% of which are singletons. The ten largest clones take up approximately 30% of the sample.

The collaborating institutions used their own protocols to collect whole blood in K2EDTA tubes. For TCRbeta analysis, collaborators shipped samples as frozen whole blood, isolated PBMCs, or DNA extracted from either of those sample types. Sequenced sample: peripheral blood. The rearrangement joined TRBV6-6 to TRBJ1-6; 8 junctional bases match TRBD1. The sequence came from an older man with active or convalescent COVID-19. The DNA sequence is TGTGCCAGCGGGAGCTCAGGGGGCCAAGGTTCACCCCTCCACTTT. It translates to CASGSSGGQGSPLHF.